The T cell receptor beta chain described here comes from a study of CD8 T cells in Susac syndrome. The multiple sclerosis controls were treatment-naive patients, and their relapsing-remitting disease was stable or active. The germline V gene encodes CDR1 LNHNV and CDR2 YYDKDF (reference sequence). This CDR3 comprises 14 residues. V was clipped by 1 base and J by 5 bases; unmatched bases: 2. Random hexamers were used to reverse transcribe an amount of roughly 0.5 to 1 ug RNA. Amplification of TCR beta CDR3 spanned 54 Vbeta and 13 Jbeta via immunoSEQ multiplex PCR. Using its own MiXCR run on the immunoSEQ multiplex PCR reads, TCRdb lists one record per CDR3 protein. This table holds about 280,000 distinct CDR3 sequences, approximately 84% found once.

This TCR was sampled from a human donor with multiple sclerosis. The specimen sequenced was CD8+ T cells from PBMCs. The rearrangement joins TRBV15 to TRBJ2-1; 7 bases are shared with TRBD1. The CDR3: CATSRGTGNNEQFF. CDR3 sequence (DNA): TGTGCCACCAGCAGAGGGACAGGCAACAATGAGCAGTTCTTC.